The next 30 T cell receptor beta chains were all read from a single sample in a study of blood T cell repertoires in COVID-19. Repertoires were generated with immunoSEQ multiplex PCR, while TCRdb's copy carries only in-frame clones and drops some. The sample includes fewer than 600,000 clones, 80% to 90% of them seen just once. The specimen sequenced was peripheral blood. These receptor sequences come from a man in his late teens or twenties with COVID-19, enrolled during active disease.

V and J are TRBV19 and TRBJ1-2; TRBD1 might be the D (6 bases). The V gene's germline CDR1 is LNHDA and CDR2 SQIVND (reference sequence). V lost 7 bases to trimming and J lost 0 bases, with 18 bases between them. This CDR3 contains 16 residues. The chain's CDR3 is CASTTRGGRANYGYTF. The DNA of the CDR3 is TGTGCCAGTACCACCAGAGGGGGACGGGCTAACTATGGCTACACCTTC.

The chain employs TRBV27 and TRBJ1-1, with 9 bases that match TRBD1. V lost 4 bases to trimming and J lost 4 bases; unmatched junction nucleotides: 4. Germline values: CDR1 MNHEY, CDR2 SMNVEV (reference sequence). The CDR3 is 14 amino acids. As DNA, the CDR3 is TGTGCCAGCAGTTCCGGGACAGGGATCACTGAAGCTTTCTTT. The encoded protein is CASSSGTGITEAFF.

The chain recombines TRBV18 with TRBJ2-1, with a tentative D call TRBD1 (6 bases). Trimming took off 2 bases at V and 5 bases at J, with 13 bases between the two ends. The CDR3 totals 15 residues. Germline lookup yields CDR1 KGHSH and CDR2 LQKENI. The CDR3 DNA follows: TGTGCCAGCTCACCAGGGCAGGGGTCCGACAATGAGCAGTTCTTC. It yields the protein CASSPGQGSDNEQFF.

The chain recombines TRBV5-6 with TRBJ1-5, with D hard to call. Per the germline V gene, CDR1 is SGHDT and CDR2 is YYEEEE. Trimming stripped 0 bases from V and 7 bases from J, with 8 bases between. This CDR3 comprises 13 residues. The CDR3 region has the DNA TGTGCCAGCAGCTTGGCCCAGGTCCAGCCCCAGCATTTT. Its translation is CASSLAQVQPQHF.

The genes are TRBV6-2 or TRBV6-3 and TRBJ2-5, with D maybe TRBD2 (6 bases). This CDR3 has 14 residues. Between the trimmed V and J ends, which lost 7 bases and 5 bases, there was a span of 17 bases. Germline-derived CDR1 and CDR2 are MNHEY and SVGEGT. The CDR3 DNA reads as TGTGCCAGCACCCCCGAGCGGGCCTGGGAGACCCAGTACTTC. Protein: CASTPERAWETQYF.

The chain carries TRBV20-1 and TRBJ1-4, with 8 bases that match TRBD1. J gave up 8 bases and V 3 bases, and 11 bases lay outside the gene matches. Per the germline V gene, CDR1 is DFQATT and CDR2 is SNEGSKA (reference sequence). CDR3 size: 15 residues. The CDR3 bases are TGCAGTGCTAGTCAGATGGGGACAGGACGCGAAAAACTGTTTTTT. Amino acids: CSASQMGTGREKLFF.

The rearrangement uses TRBV7-9 and TRBJ1-2; D is unclear. The CDR3 totals 12 residues. Trimming stripped 4 bases from V and 8 bases from J, with 11 bases between. Looked up from germline, CDR1 is SEHNR and CDR2 is FQNEAQ (reference sequence). In nucleotides, the CDR3 is TGTGCCAGCAGCTCCGCCCTGGGCGGCTACACCTTC. It codes for CASSSALGGYTF.

The rearrangement joins TRBV5-1 to TRBJ2-1, with D unresolved. CDR3 length: 15 residues. Trimming pared 2 bases from V and 6 bases from J, leaving 15 bases between. CDR1 SGHRS and CDR2 YFSETQ come from the germline V gene. Here the CDR3 reads CASSLGRSSGNEQFF. DNA for the CDR3: TGCGCCAGCAGCTTAGGTCGCAGCTCGGGCAATGAGCAGTTCTTC.

The chain couples TRBV4-1 to TRBJ1-4; D may be TRBD1 (5 bases). The germline V gene encodes CDR1 MGHRA and CDR2 YSYEKL. This CDR3 is built from 16 residues. Trimming left V 3 bases short and J 4 bases short, with 15 bases between. The CDR3 DNA sequence: TGCGCCAGCAGCCAGCCCCTCGGGGGGATTAATGAAAAACTGTTTTTT. Translating gives CASSQPLGGINEKLFF.

The V call is TRBV3-1 (or the pseudogene TRBV3-2), the J call TRBJ1-2; 7 bases are a match to TRBD1. The germline V gene encodes CDR1 LGHDT and CDR2 YNNKEL (reference sequence). The CDR3 has 17 amino acids. V shed 1 base and J 2 bases; nucleotides not matched to a gene: 10. The CDR3 DNA reads as TGTGCCAGCAGCCAAGCCCTCCGACAGGGACGCAACTATGGCTACACCTTC. Its protein is CASSQALRQGRNYGYTF.

Comment on this clone: A read error is possible here, since a much larger clone lies one base away. This CDR3 is also generated by other DNA sequences in the sample. The genes are TRBV25-1 and TRBJ2-3; D remains unclear. The V gene lost 7 bases and the J gene lost 1 base, with 6 bases spanning the gap. This CDR3 region has 12 residues. The germline CDR1 and CDR2 sequences are MGHDK and SYGVNS. The CDR3 nucleotides are TGTGCCAGCAACCGGGGCACAGATACGCAGTATTTT. Protein: CASNRGTDTQYF.

The V call is TRBV16, the J call TRBJ1-1; 7 bases align to TRBD1. V dropped 3 bases and J dropped 0; count of bases not matched to a gene: 4. This CDR3 comprises 15 residues. CDR1 is KGHSY and CDR2 is FQNENV in the germline V gene. CDR3 DNA sequence: TGTGCCAGCAGCCAGTACGGGACAGTGAACACTGAAGCTTTCTTT. It is translated as CASSQYGTVNTEAFF.

The rearrangement joins TRBV5-1 to TRBJ2-7; TRBD1 might be the D (6 bases). The CDR3 has 14 amino acids. The V gene's germline CDR1 is SGHRS and CDR2 YFSETQ. Trimming stripped 4 bases from V and 3 bases from J, with 14 bases between. The CDR3 DNA reads as TGCGCCAGCAGCAAGGACAGTCCCCTCTACGAGCAGTACTTC. Protein sequence: CASSKDSPLYEQYF.

The rearrangement links TRBV16 to TRBJ2-7; D not certain. Germline CDR1 KGHSY, CDR2 FQNENV. The CDR3 loop spans 12 amino acids. Trimming pared 2 bases from V and 6 bases from J, leaving 8 bases between. The CDR3 nucleotides are TGTGCCAGCAGCCAACTTCCCGGCGAGCAGTACTTC. Translated: CASSQLPGEQYF.

The chain is built from TRBV7-2 and TRBJ2-1; the match to TRBD1 covers 8 bases. Germline lookup yields CDR1 SGHTA and CDR2 FQGNSA. There are 14 residues in the CDR3. J gave up 3 bases and V 5 bases, and 3 bases lay outside the gene matches. The CDR3 DNA is TGTGCCAGCAGCCGGACAGGGTTCTACAATGAGCAGTTCTTC. Translating gives CASSRTGFYNEQFF.

The chain is built from TRBV20-1 and TRBJ2-1; D not certain. V gave up 3 bases and J gave up 2 bases, with 11 bases separating them. Germline lookup yields CDR1 DFQATT and CDR2 SNEGSKA (reference sequence). The CDR3 runs 14 residues. The CDR3 DNA reads TGCAGTGCTAGTGCGGAGTGGACCTACAATGAGCAGTTCTTC. This translates into CSASAEWTYNEQFF.

The chain combines TRBV5-6 with TRBJ1-1; 8 bases fit TRBD1. The CDR3 runs 15 residues. The V segment lost 0 bases and the J segment 2 bases; nucleotides outside the gene matches: 3. Germline V CDR1 and CDR2: SGHDT, YYEEEE. The CDR3 DNA follows: TGTGCCAGCAGCTTGGGGACAGGGAGAAACACTGAAGCTTTCTTT. Amino acid sequence: CASSLGTGRNTEAFF.

The V call is TRBV7-3, the J call TRBJ2-2, with 8 nucleotides matching TRBD2. The V and J ends lost 5 bases and 7 bases, in that order; junction bases with no gene match: 9. This CDR3 comprises 15 residues. CDR1 SGHTA and CDR2 FQGTGA come from the germline V gene. CDR3 in amino acids: CASSREGLGVGELFF. The CDR3 DNA follows: TGTGCCAGCAGCCGGGAGGGCCTTGGCGTCGGGGAGCTGTTTTTT.

The rearrangement links TRBV2 to TRBJ1-2, with TRBD1 as a possible D gene (6 bases). The CDR3 extends over 14 amino acids. The ends were cut back, 6 bases at V and 6 bases at J, with 17 bases in the middle. Germline CDR1 SNHLY, CDR2 FYNNEI. The CDR3 nucleotides are TGTGCCAGCAGCGCTAACAGGGTATCTAATGGCTACACCTTC. It specifies CASSANRVSNGYTF.

V usage is TRBV5-8 and J usage is TRBJ2-2, with a possible D match to TRBD1 (6 bases). Germline V gene sequence: CDR1 SGHTS, CDR2 YDEGEE. This CDR3 has 15 residues. V was trimmed by 0 bases and J by 6 bases, leaving 12 bases between them. The CDR3 coding sequence is TGTGCCAGCAGCTTGGTCAGGGGCTCGGCCGGGGAGCTGTTTTTT. It specifies CASSLVRGSAGELFF.

The chain recombines TRBV10-1 with TRBJ2-5; TRBD1 matches 11 bases. V was pared by 3 bases and J by 5 bases, with 8 bases of the junction left unmatched. The CDR3 runs to 16 residues. The germline CDR1 and CDR2 sequences are WNHNN and SYGVQD (reference sequence). CDR3 sequence reads: CASSDPRTGGDETQYF. CDR3 nucleotide sequence: TGCGCCAGCAGTGACCCCCGGACAGGGGGCGACGAGACCCAGTACTTC.

The J gene is TRBJ2-5, the V gene TRBV5-6; TRBD1 might be the D (6 bases). The CDR3 sequence is 12 residues long. From germline, CDR1 is SGHDT and CDR2 YYEEEE. V was shortened by 4 bases and J by 5 bases, with 9 bases between the two germline ends. CDR3 nucleotide sequence: TGTGCCAGCAGCCCAGGGGATGAGACCCAGTACTTC. Its protein is CASSPGDETQYF.

The chain couples TRBV6-5 to TRBJ2-1; D uncertain. Germline V gives CDR1 MNHEY, CDR2 SVGAGI. With 7 bases removed from V and 0 bases from J, the gap between germline ends came to 13 bases. The CDR3 sequence is 15 residues long. CDR3 coding DNA: TGTGCCAGCACCCCGACTTTGAGCTCCTACAATGAGCAGTTCTTC. Residues: CASTPTLSSYNEQFF.

The V gene is TRBV29-1, the J gene TRBJ2-1; the match to TRBD2 covers 11 bases. The CDR3 totals 14 residues. Germline CDR1 SQVTM, CDR2 ANQGSEA. V dropped 7 bases and J dropped 2; count of bases not matched to a gene: 4. CDR3 residues: CSELSGRAYNEQFF. For the CDR3, the DNA is TGCAGCGAACTTAGCGGGAGGGCCTACAATGAGCAGTTCTTC.

The rearrangement links TRBV11-3 to TRBJ2-1; 12 nucleotides align to TRBD2. The CDR3 spans 17 residues. V lost 3 bases and J lost 0; bases outside the gene matches: 3. Looked up from germline, CDR1 is SGHNT and CDR2 is YENEEA. CDR3 sequence: CASSLTLAGGSYNEQFF. CDR3 sequence (DNA): TGTGCCAGCAGCTTGACACTAGCGGGAGGCTCCTACAATGAGCAGTTCTTC.

The chain recombines TRBV18 with TRBJ2-7; 7 bases map to TRBD2. CDR3 size: 15 residues. J was trimmed by 0 bases and V by 3 bases; bases with no gene match: 5. Germline V CDR1 and CDR2: KGHSH, LQKENI. CDR3 DNA: TGTGCCAGCTCACCCGGGCCGGGGGGCTCCTACGAGCAGTACTTC. Protein product: CASSPGPGGSYEQYF.

The J gene is TRBJ2-1, the V gene TRBV6-1; maybe TRBD2 (5 bases). V gave up 0 bases and J gave up 3 bases, with 15 bases separating them. The CDR3 covers 17 residues. Germline V gene data show CDR1 as MNHNS and CDR2 as SASEGT. CDR3 in DNA: TGTGCCAGCAGTGAAGCGCGGGCAGTAAAAAACTACAATGAGCAGTTCTTC. It translates to CASSEARAVKNYNEQFF.

The V gene is TRBV6-5, the J gene TRBJ2-1, with no clear D. CDR1 and CDR2 (germline): MNHEY, SVGAGI. V dropped 6 bases and J dropped 7 bases, with 16 bases sitting between them. The CDR3 covers 14 residues. In DNA, the CDR3 is TGTGCCAGCAGGCACCGGGTCTACCAGAATGAGCAGTTCTTC. This translates into CASRHRVYQNEQFF.

This chain links TRBV6-5 with TRBJ1-5; no definite D call. The germline V gene encodes CDR1 MNHEY and CDR2 SVGAGI. The CDR3 consists of 14 residues. The V gene lost 4 bases and the J gene lost 3 bases, with 10 bases spanning the gap. The CDR3 sequence: CASSSDGDNQPQHF. In DNA form, the CDR3 reads TGTGCCAGCAGTTCTGACGGGGACAATCAGCCCCAGCATTTT.

CDR3 nucleotide sequence: TGTGCCAGCAGCGTCCTAGCGGGGGCCGACACAGATACGCAGTATTTT. This gives the protein CASSVLAGADTDTQYF. The V call is TRBV13, the J call TRBJ2-3, with 10 bases lining up with TRBD2. J lost 2 bases, V lost 5 bases, and 7 bases had no gene match. The V gene's germline CDR1 is PRHDT and CDR2 FYEKMQ (reference sequence). This CDR3 comprises 16 residues.